This passage covers 9 T cell receptor beta chains from one sample sequenced in a study of shared T cell receptors in the human thymus. Here immunoSEQ multiplex PCR was the method, and the copy in TCRdb shows in-frame clones only, minus some. The sample holds under 850,000 clones, around 89% seen once. The same sample was also studied in work on human thymus T cells.

Sequencing used thymocytes. These TCRs come from a boy younger than two with a congenital heart defect.

V and J are TRBV18 and TRBJ2-7, with 7 bases aligning to TRBD1. The J segment lost 0 bases and the V segment lost 0 bases, leaving 8 bases of the junction unmatched. The CDR3 consists of 17 residues. Germline CDR1 reads KGHSH; CDR2 reads LQKENI. Here the CDR3 reads CASSPPSDRNPSYEQYF. The CDR3 bases are TGTGCCAGCTCACCACCTTCGGACAGGAACCCCTCCTACGAGCAGTACTTC.

The rearrangement joins TRBV4-3 to TRBJ2-1; perhaps TRBD2 as D (6 bases). The ends were cut back, 1 base at V and 5 bases at J, with 21 bases in the middle. The V gene's germline CDR1 is LGHNA and CDR2 YSLEER. The CDR3 has 18 residues. As DNA, the CDR3 is TGCGCCAGCAGCCAAGTACCTCCCGCGGGGCAGGGTAACAATGAGCAGTTCTTC. This encodes CASSQVPPAGQGNNEQFF.

This clone has only a few counts. This chain joins TRBV5-4 and TRBJ1-4; 7 positions match TRBD1. The CDR3 sequence is 16 residues long. Germline lookup yields CDR1 SGHNT and CDR2 YYREEE (reference sequence). J was trimmed by 5 bases and V by 4 bases; bases with no gene match: 11. CDR3 sequence reads: CASSGAGTVGNEKLFF. The DNA for the CDR3 is TGTGCCAGCAGCGGAGCCGGGACAGTGGGAAATGAAAAACTGTTTTTT.

V is TRBV10-3 and J is TRBJ1-2, with 9 bases fitting TRBD1. The germline CDR1 and CDR2 sequences are ENHRY and SYGVKD. J was trimmed by 6 bases and V by 7 bases; bases with no gene match: 6. The length of the CDR3 is 13 residues. The CDR3 DNA follows: TGTGCCATCACTCCGGGACAGGGAGATGGCTACACCTTC. It is translated as CAITPGQGDGYTF.

The chain couples TRBV28 to TRBJ1-5; D gene uncertain. This CDR3 spans 15 amino acids. Germline V gene sequence: CDR1 MDHEN, CDR2 SYDVKM. With 6 bases removed from V and 3 bases from J, the gap between germline ends came to 15 bases. The CDR3 protein is CASSRRFSLNQPQHF. CDR3 sequence (DNA): TGTGCCAGCAGCCGCAGGTTCTCCCTCAATCAGCCCCAGCATTTT.

V gene TRBV27 combines with J gene TRBJ2-3; no firm D call. The CDR3 totals 14 residues. V was pared by 4 bases and J by 4 bases, with 12 bases between. CDR1 is MNHEY and CDR2 is SMNVEV in the germline V gene (reference sequence). CDR3 coding DNA: TGTGCCAGCAGTTCGAAAGGTGGAGCAGATACGCAGTATTTT. It specifies CASSSKGGADTQYF.

The V and J genes are TRBV5-6 and TRBJ2-7, with a tentative D call TRBD2 (6 bases). The CDR3 runs 14 residues. The ends were cut back, 5 bases at V and 3 bases at J, with 15 bases in the middle. Germline V CDR1 and CDR2: SGHDT, YYEEEE. In DNA, the CDR3 is TGTGCCAGCAGACCACGGAGGGCCGACTACGAGCAGTACTTC. Its translation: CASRPRRADYEQYF.

This clone was picked up one time. This chain joins TRBV5-1 and TRBJ2-7; D is possibly TRBD1 (6 bases). Germline V CDR1 and CDR2: SGHRS, YFSETQ. The CDR3 extends over 13 amino acids. The V and J ends lost 3 bases and 3 bases respectively, with 10 bases between them. DNA for the CDR3: TGCGCCAGCAGCTCCTCCAGGGGCTACGAGCAGTACTTC. This translates into CASSSSRGYEQYF.

This clone showed up just once. At the DNA level, this CDR3 is encoded by other sequences in the same sample as well. The chain links TRBV4-3 to TRBJ2-7, with a possible D match to TRBD2 (6 bases). The CDR3 covers 15 residues. V gave up 0 bases and J gave up 0 bases, with 9 bases separating them. Germline CDR1 is LGHNA and CDR2 is YSLEER. This chain's CDR3 is CASSQDRGSSYEQYF. The DNA of the CDR3 is TGCGCCAGCAGCCAAGATCGGGGGAGCTCCTACGAGCAGTACTTC.